This TCR beta chain was sequenced for a study of T and B cells in COVID-19 patients. Whole-study context: Peripheral blood came from COVID-19 patients with active infection or after recovery. Active-infection patients were older, median roughly 62 years, than recovered patients, median approximately 36 years. 18 of 20 active-infection patients had comorbidities associated with unfavorable COVID-19 outcome.

From blood, roughly 220-550 ng of genomic DNA served as TRB template. Only a few counts were recorded for this clonotype. Its cognate antigen is unknown. V was cut by 1 base and J by 8 bases, with 15 bases left in between. CDR1 is SGHAT and CDR2 is FQDESV in the germline V gene (reference sequence). The length of the CDR3 is 15 residues. TRB rearrangements were amplified by multiplex PCR with BIOMED2 TRB-A/B primers. TCRdb passed the multiplex PCR reads through MiXCR, listing each CDR3 protein once. The sample shows 4,800 or so distinct CDR3 sequences, 33% of them seen only once. Whole-study results and caveats: Highly clonal in active COVID-19, TRB repertoires exceeded healthy-donor diversity and richness at recovery.

This sequence originates from a human donor who had recovered from COVID-19. The chain uses TRBV11-1 and TRBJ2-1; D is possibly TRBD1 (6 bases). The sequencing input was blood. CDR3 amino acids: CASSLGQGLYYEQFF. The DNA for the CDR3 is TGTGCCAGCAGCTTAGGGCAGGGGTTATACTATGAGCAGTTCTTC.